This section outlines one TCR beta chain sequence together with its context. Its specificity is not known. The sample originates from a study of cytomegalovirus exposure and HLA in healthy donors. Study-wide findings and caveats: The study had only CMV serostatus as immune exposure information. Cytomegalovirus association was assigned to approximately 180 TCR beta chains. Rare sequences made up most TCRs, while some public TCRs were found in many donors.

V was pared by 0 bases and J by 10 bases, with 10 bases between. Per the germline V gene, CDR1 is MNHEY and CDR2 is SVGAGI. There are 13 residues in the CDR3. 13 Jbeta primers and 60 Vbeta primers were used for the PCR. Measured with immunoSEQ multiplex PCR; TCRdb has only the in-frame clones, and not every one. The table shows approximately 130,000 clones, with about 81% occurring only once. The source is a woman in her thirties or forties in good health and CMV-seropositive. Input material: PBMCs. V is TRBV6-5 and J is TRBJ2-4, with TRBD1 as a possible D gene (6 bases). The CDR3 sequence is CASSYSEQGIQYF. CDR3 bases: TGTGCCAGCAGTTACTCGGAGCAGGGGATTCAGTACTTC.